This T cell receptor (beta chain) was sequenced for a study of blood T cells in healthy people across ages. Overall study context: Template switching captured about one barcoded beta molecule per two T cells. Study observations and caveats: Considered underestimates were the diversity estimates obtained from one million T cells.

A second PCR of about 7 to 12 cycles used a sample-barcoded 5' primer and a J-beta primer mix. Each cDNA molecule was tagged by a template-switch adaptor that had 12 random nucleotides. TCRdb reprocessed the 5' RACE reads via MiXCR and lists one record per CDR3 protein. The sample lists 1,800,000 or so distinct CDR3 sequences, around 42% occurring once. Concerning this clonotype itself: What it recognizes is unknown.

In germline, CDR1 is SGDLS, CDR2 YYNGEE. The CDR3 is 16 residues long. Donors each provided approximately 9.6 milliliters of peripheral blood. The sequence derives from a human donor in good health. The rearrangement joins TRBV9 to TRBJ2-5, with 10 nucleotides matching TRBD2. The DNA end lines up better with TRBJ2-7; the J call may be wrong. Sample: blood. The CDR3 sequence is CASSVGLAGAPSEQYF. For the CDR3, the DNA is TGTGCCAGCAGCGTAGGGCTAGCGGGGGCCCCTTCCGAGCAGTACTTC.